These T cell receptor beta chains were read from a single sample in a study of blood T cell repertoires in COVID-19. Sequencing used immunoSEQ multiplex PCR; TCRdb keeps in-frame clones, though not all of them. Among 45,000 to 65,000 clones, roughly 90% were seen once, and the ten largest hold 7% to 9%. Material: peripheral blood. Every receptor here comes from a man older than 75 with active or convalescent COVID-19. CDR3s include the opening cysteine and the closing phenylalanine or tryptophan. Each record gives: J gene, D gene, clone size, V gene, CDR3 DNA, CDR3 protein. D genes are given only for firm matches. Expanded clones get a size class; other rows say once, few or many, or leave the size out.

j_gene: TRBJ2-1
d_gene: TRBD1
abundance: once
v_gene: TRBV6-4
CDR3nt: TGTGCCAGCATCTCCGACAGGGGTGATGAGCAGTTCTTC
CDR3aa: CASISDRGDEQFF

j_gene: TRBJ2-1
d_gene: TRBD2
abundance: NA
v_gene: TRBV6-5
CDR3nt: TGTGCCAGCAGCGCACTAGCGGGGGAATACAATGAGCAGTTCTTC
CDR3aa: CASSALAGEYNEQFF

j_gene: TRBJ2-1
d_gene: TRBD1
abundance: NA
v_gene: TRBV5-4
CDR3nt: TGTGCCAGCAAGACAGGGGTCTACAATGAGCAGTTCTTC
CDR3aa: CASKTGVYNEQFF

j_gene: TRBJ1-4
d_gene: NA
abundance: NA
v_gene: TRBV4-2
CDR3nt: TGTGCCAGCAGCCAAGACAGGGGCCCTATGAAAAAACTGTTTTTT
CDR3aa: CASSQDRGPMKKLFF

j_gene: TRBJ1-1
d_gene: TRBD1
abundance: NA
v_gene: TRBV9
CDR3nt: TGTGCCAGCAGGCGGTCCGGGGACAGGGGCGCCCCTGAAGCTTTCTTT
CDR3aa: CASRRSGDRGAPEAFF

j_gene: TRBJ2-7
d_gene: TRBD1
abundance: once
v_gene: TRBV12-3/TRBV12-4
CDR3nt: TGTGCCAGCACCCCGGACAGGGCGCACGAGCAGTACTTC
CDR3aa: CASTPDRAHEQYF

j_gene: TRBJ2-1
d_gene: NA
abundance: NA
v_gene: TRBV23-1
CDR3nt: TGCGCCAGCAGTCAAGGTAACAGGGTCGTTTTGCATGAGCAGTTCTTC
CDR3aa: CASSQGNRVVLHEQFF

j_gene: TRBJ2-1
d_gene: TRBD2
abundance: NA
v_gene: TRBV28
CDR3nt: TGTGCCAGCAGTTCCCCAGCGGGGCGCTTGTTCAATGAGCAGTTCTTC
CDR3aa: CASSSPAGRLFNEQFF

j_gene: TRBJ1-4
d_gene: NA
abundance: NA
v_gene: TRBV10-3
CDR3nt: TGTGCCATCAGTGAGTCGTGGGCTCTTAATAATGAAAAACTGTTTTTT
CDR3aa: CAISESWALNNEKLFF

j_gene: TRBJ2-4
d_gene: TRBD1
abundance: few
v_gene: TRBV5-6
CDR3nt: TGTGCCAGCAGCTTGGCCGGGACAGGGCTACTAGCCAAAAACATTCAGTACTTC
CDR3aa: CASSLAGTGLLAKNIQYF

j_gene: TRBJ1-5
d_gene: TRBD1
abundance: few
v_gene: TRBV23-1
CDR3nt: TGCGCCAGCGGACTCCGGGACAGGAGCAATCAGCCCCAGCATTTT
CDR3aa: CASGLRDRSNQPQHF

j_gene: TRBJ2-3
d_gene: TRBD2
abundance: NA
v_gene: TRBV7-8
CDR3nt: TGTGCCAGCAGCTCTCATAGCGGGAGTAGCACAGATACGCAGTATTTT
CDR3aa: CASSSHSGSSTDTQYF

j_gene: TRBJ2-3
d_gene: NA
abundance: NA
v_gene: TRBV21-1
CDR3nt: TGTGCCAGCGGGGGGGGCGCAGGTACAGATACGCAGTATTTT
CDR3aa: CASGGGAGTDTQYF

j_gene: TRBJ2-7
d_gene: TRBD1
abundance: NA
v_gene: TRBV7-9
CDR3nt: TGTGCCAGCAGCCTGCTCACAGGGGGATTACGCGAGCAGTACTTC
CDR3aa: CASSLLTGGLREQYF

j_gene: TRBJ2-1
d_gene: TRBD2
abundance: NA
v_gene: TRBV11-2
CDR3nt: TGTGCCAGCAGCTTTCCCGGTAGCGGGGGGGCGTACTACAATGAGCAGTTCTTC
CDR3aa: CASSFPGSGGAYYNEQFF

j_gene: TRBJ1-1
d_gene: TRBD1
abundance: NA
v_gene: TRBV19
CDR3nt: TGTGCCACCCGAACCGGGACAGGGATGAGATATGAAGCTTTCTTT
CDR3aa: CATRTGTGMRYEAFF

j_gene: TRBJ2-6
d_gene: NA
abundance: NA
v_gene: TRBV10-3
CDR3nt: TGTGCCATCGGGGGGGACAGGCGAAATTCTGGGGCCAACGTCCTGACTTTC
CDR3aa: CAIGGDRRNSGANVLTF

j_gene: TRBJ1-6
d_gene: NA
abundance: NA
v_gene: TRBV5-1
CDR3nt: TGCGCCAGCAGCTTGGATCAGGGCATTTCACCCCTCCACTTT
CDR3aa: CASSLDQGISPLHF

j_gene: TRBJ2-5
d_gene: TRBD2
abundance: NA
v_gene: TRBV6-6
CDR3nt: TGTGCCAGCAGTCAAACCCCCCACAGCGGGAGAGGCCGGAAGACCCAGTACTTC
CDR3aa: CASSQTPHSGRGRKTQYF

j_gene: TRBJ1-2
d_gene: NA
abundance: NA
v_gene: TRBV5-6
CDR3nt: TGTGCCAGCAGCTACTCTGCTAACTATGGCTACACCTTC
CDR3aa: CASSYSANYGYTF

j_gene: TRBJ2-2
d_gene: TRBD1
abundance: NA
v_gene: TRBV3-1/TRBV3-2
CDR3nt: TGTGCCAGCAGCTTCGAAGGACAGGGGGATAACCCCAGTGCGGGGAACACCGGGGAGCTGTTTTTT
CDR3aa: CASSFEGQGDNPSAGNTGELFF

j_gene: TRBJ1-2
d_gene: NA
abundance: NA
v_gene: TRBV30
CDR3nt: TGTGCCTGGAGTTGGGACACCTATGGCTACACCTTC
CDR3aa: CAWSWDTYGYTF

j_gene: TRBJ2-3
d_gene: NA
abundance: NA
v_gene: TRBV20-1
CDR3nt: TGCAGTGCTGCGAGTCGGGATACGCAGTATTTT
CDR3aa: CSAASRDTQYF

j_gene: TRBJ1-1
d_gene: NA
abundance: NA
v_gene: TRBV19
CDR3nt: TGTGCCAGTAGTATAGCCGACACTGAAGCTTTCTTT
CDR3aa: CASSIADTEAFF

j_gene: TRBJ2-7
d_gene: NA
abundance: NA
v_gene: TRBV19
CDR3nt: TGTGCCAGTAGTGTGACAGAGGATTCAGGGGAGCAGTACTTC
CDR3aa: CASSVTEDSGEQYF

j_gene: TRBJ2-5
d_gene: NA
abundance: NA
v_gene: TRBV5-1
CDR3nt: TGCGCCAGCAGCTTGGCTGGCGGGGACGGCCAAGAGACCCAGTACTTC
CDR3aa: CASSLAGGDGQETQYF

j_gene: TRBJ2-1
d_gene: TRBD1
abundance: NA
v_gene: TRBV5-1
CDR3nt: TGCGCCAGCATCCCGGGACAGGGCTACAATGAGCAGTTCTTC
CDR3aa: CASIPGQGYNEQFF

j_gene: TRBJ2-1
d_gene: TRBD2
abundance: NA
v_gene: TRBV4-3
CDR3nt: TGCGCCAGCAGCCAAGATCGGCTAGCGGGAAGTCGGAGGTATGGTGAGCAGTTCTTC
CDR3aa: CASSQDRLAGSRRYGEQFF

j_gene: TRBJ2-1
d_gene: NA
abundance: NA
v_gene: TRBV28
CDR3nt: TGTGCCAGCAGTTTTTTATTGGGGACAAGCTCCTACAATGAGCAGTTCTTC
CDR3aa: CASSFLLGTSSYNEQFF

j_gene: TRBJ1-2
d_gene: TRBD1
abundance: NA
v_gene: TRBV25-1
CDR3nt: TGTGCCAGCCCGGGGACAGGGGACTATGGCTACACCTTC
CDR3aa: CASPGTGDYGYTF

j_gene: TRBJ1-1
d_gene: NA
abundance: NA
v_gene: TRBV5-1
CDR3nt: TGCGCCAGCAGCTCCTCGACAGCTACCACTGAAGCTTTCTTT
CDR3aa: CASSSSTATTEAFF

j_gene: TRBJ1-2
d_gene: TRBD1
abundance: NA
v_gene: TRBV19
CDR3nt: TGTGCCAGTAGTGCTGGGACAGCGCACGTCTATGGCTACACCTTC
CDR3aa: CASSAGTAHVYGYTF

j_gene: TRBJ1-2
d_gene: NA
abundance: NA
v_gene: TRBV7-8
CDR3nt: TGTGCCAGCAGCTTGTTACAGGGCGGTGGAGGCTACACCTTC
CDR3aa: CASSLLQGGGGYTF

j_gene: TRBJ1-2
d_gene: NA
abundance: NA
v_gene: TRBV6-6
CDR3nt: TGTGCCAGCAGTTACGGAACAGGTGGCTACACCTTC
CDR3aa: CASSYGTGGYTF

j_gene: TRBJ2-5
d_gene: NA
abundance: NA
v_gene: TRBV15
CDR3nt: TGTGCCACCAGCACGCGGGAGACCCAGTACTTC
CDR3aa: CATSTRETQYF

j_gene: TRBJ2-7
d_gene: TRBD1
abundance: NA
v_gene: TRBV25-1
CDR3nt: TGTGCCAGCTTCCTCGGACAGGGTGGGTACGAGCAGTACTTC
CDR3aa: CASFLGQGGYEQYF

j_gene: TRBJ1-3
d_gene: NA
abundance: NA
v_gene: TRBV7-9
CDR3nt: TGTGCCAGCAGCTTAGAGACAGGCGATTCTGGAAACACCATATATTTT
CDR3aa: CASSLETGDSGNTIYF

j_gene: TRBJ2-7
d_gene: NA
abundance: NA
v_gene: TRBV14
CDR3nt: TGTGCCAGCAGCCCCCGATCCAGTCTCTCATCCGAGCAGTACTTC
CDR3aa: CASSPRSSLSSEQYF

j_gene: TRBJ1-5
d_gene: NA
abundance: NA
v_gene: TRBV6-4
CDR3nt: TGTGCCAGCAGTCTAGGGGACAATCAGCCCCAGCATTTT
CDR3aa: CASSLGDNQPQHF

j_gene: TRBJ1-1
d_gene: NA
abundance: NA
v_gene: TRBV10-1
CDR3nt: TGCGCCAGCAGCGAGGGGGACATCTCTGCAGCTTTCTTT
CDR3aa: CASSEGDISAAFF

j_gene: TRBJ1-1
d_gene: NA
abundance: NA
v_gene: TRBV18
CDR3nt: TGTGCCAGCTCACCAGGTACAGAGACTGAAGCTTTCTTT
CDR3aa: CASSPGTETEAFF

j_gene: TRBJ1-4
d_gene: NA
abundance: NA
v_gene: TRBV18
CDR3nt: TGTGCCAGCTCACCAGGCATGGACAGCAGTGAAAAACTGTTTTTT
CDR3aa: CASSPGMDSSEKLFF

j_gene: TRBJ1-3
d_gene: TRBD1
abundance: NA
v_gene: TRBV19
CDR3nt: TGTGCCAGTAGTATTCCCCCCTTCTGGGACAGGGGTTCGGGGATCTCTGGAAACACCATATATTTT
CDR3aa: CASSIPPFWDRGSGISGNTIYF

j_gene: TRBJ2-3
d_gene: TRBD2
abundance: NA
v_gene: TRBV28
CDR3nt: TGTGCCAGCAGTTTTCGGGAGGGCCATCAAGATACGCAGTATTTT
CDR3aa: CASSFREGHQDTQYF

j_gene: TRBJ1-5
d_gene: TRBD1
abundance: NA
v_gene: TRBV19
CDR3nt: TGTGCCAGTAGTCGGACAGGCAGGAATAGCAATCAGCCCCAGCATTTT
CDR3aa: CASSRTGRNSNQPQHF

j_gene: TRBJ1-6
d_gene: NA
abundance: NA
v_gene: TRBV18
CDR3nt: TGTGCCAGCTCACCGGAGCTGCCGAGCTCCTATAATTCACCCCTCCACTTT
CDR3aa: CASSPELPSSYNSPLHF

j_gene: TRBJ2-1
d_gene: NA
abundance: NA
v_gene: TRBV4-3
CDR3nt: TGCGCCAGCAGCCCCCAAGCGGAGGCGGGCTACAATGAGCAGTTCTTC
CDR3aa: CASSPQAEAGYNEQFF

j_gene: TRBJ2-5
d_gene: TRBD2
abundance: NA
v_gene: TRBV7-2
CDR3nt: TGTGCCAGCAGCTTAGGGTCCCCGGGGGGCCAAGAGACCCAGTACTTC
CDR3aa: CASSLGSPGGQETQYF

j_gene: TRBJ2-6
d_gene: NA
abundance: few
v_gene: TRBV19
CDR3nt: TGTGCCAGTAGTAAACTTTCTGGGGCCAACGTCCTGACTTTC
CDR3aa: CASSKLSGANVLTF